This T cell receptor beta chain was captured in a study of T-cell reconstitution after alpha-beta-depleted transplantation in children. Points from the study as a whole: High day-60 TCRbeta diversity in some patients came from surviving recipient T cells and thymic progenitors. There were reportedly several hundred expanded graft clones from which alpha-beta T cells came about two months after transplant.

The CDR3 contains 11 residues. Germline CDR1 and CDR2: DFQATT and SNEGSKA (reference sequence). Between the trimmed V and J ends, which lost 5 bases and 2 bases, there was a span of 7 bases. Using unique molecular identifiers, the investigators prepared the TCRbeta library. TCRdb re-called the PCR reads through MiXCR, storing one row per CDR3 protein. Altogether about 830,000 distinct CDR3 sequences are present, around 15% being singletons, with the ten largest covering about 4.6%. About this clonotype: The antigen is not known.

The chain couples TRBV20-1 to TRBJ2-7; D is unclear. The clonotype comes from a male patient younger than 18 who had a stem cell transplant for acute lymphoblastic leukemia, so the T cells may come from the graft donor. This specimen was PBMCs, mostly from graft donor cells, taken 360 days after TCRalphabeta/CD19-depleted stem cell transplant. For the CDR3, the DNA is TGCAGTGCTGCGCCCGCCTACGAGCAGTACTTC. Translated, it gives CSAAPAYEQYF.